These 2 T cell receptor beta chains came from one sample sequenced in a study of CDR3 diversity in severe acne. Each CDR3 protein is one row after TCRdb ran MiXCR on the PCR reads. This sample carries approximately 84,000 distinct CDR3 sequences, under 65% of them seen once, and the ten largest clones take 13% to 15%. Input material: blood. Receptor source: a male donor in good health, without acne.

With respect to this clonotype: A single base separates this from a much larger clone, so it may be a read error. The chain carries TRBV2 and TRBJ1-5, with D hard to call. The CDR3 totals 13 residues. V lost 9 bases and J lost 3, with 12 bases in between. The germline V gene has CDR1 SNHLY and CDR2 FYNNEI. The CDR3, as DNA: TGTGCCAGTGTTGACGTAATCAATCAGCCCCAGCATTTT. It specifies CASVDVINQPQHF.

The rearrangement joins TRBV11-2 to TRBJ2-7, with 8 bases identical to TRBD2. The trim removed 1 base at V and 1 base at J, leaving 9 bases unmatched. The CDR3 runs 17 residues. Germline lookup yields CDR1 SGHAT and CDR2 FQNNGV. The CDR3 loop is CASSLVSGGLGSYEQYF. DNA for the CDR3: TGTGCCAGCAGCTTAGTATCTGGGGGACTAGGGTCCTACGAGCAGTACTTC.